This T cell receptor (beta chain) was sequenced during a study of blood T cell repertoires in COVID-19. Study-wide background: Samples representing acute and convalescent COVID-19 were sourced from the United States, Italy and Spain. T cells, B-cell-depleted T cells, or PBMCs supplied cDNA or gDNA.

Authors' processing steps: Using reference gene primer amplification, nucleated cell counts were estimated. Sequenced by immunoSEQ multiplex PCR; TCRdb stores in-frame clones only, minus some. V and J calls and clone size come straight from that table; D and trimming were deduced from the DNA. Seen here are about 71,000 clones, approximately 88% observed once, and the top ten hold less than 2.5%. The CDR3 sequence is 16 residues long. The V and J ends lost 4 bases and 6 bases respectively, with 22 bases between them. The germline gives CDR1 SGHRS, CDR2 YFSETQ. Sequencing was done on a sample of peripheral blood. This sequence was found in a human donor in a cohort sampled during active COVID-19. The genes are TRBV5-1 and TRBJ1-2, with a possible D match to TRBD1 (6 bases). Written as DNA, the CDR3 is TGCGCCAGCAGCCCCCAGAGGGGGGGTAGTGGCGATGGCTACACCTTC. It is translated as CASSPQRGGSGDGYTF. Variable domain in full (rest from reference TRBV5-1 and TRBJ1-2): KAGVTQTPRYLIKTRGQQVTLSCSPISGHRSVSWYQQTPGQGLQFLFEYFSETQRNKGNFPGRFSGRQFSNSRSEMNVSTLELGDSALYLCASSPQRGGSGDGYTFGSGTRLTVV.